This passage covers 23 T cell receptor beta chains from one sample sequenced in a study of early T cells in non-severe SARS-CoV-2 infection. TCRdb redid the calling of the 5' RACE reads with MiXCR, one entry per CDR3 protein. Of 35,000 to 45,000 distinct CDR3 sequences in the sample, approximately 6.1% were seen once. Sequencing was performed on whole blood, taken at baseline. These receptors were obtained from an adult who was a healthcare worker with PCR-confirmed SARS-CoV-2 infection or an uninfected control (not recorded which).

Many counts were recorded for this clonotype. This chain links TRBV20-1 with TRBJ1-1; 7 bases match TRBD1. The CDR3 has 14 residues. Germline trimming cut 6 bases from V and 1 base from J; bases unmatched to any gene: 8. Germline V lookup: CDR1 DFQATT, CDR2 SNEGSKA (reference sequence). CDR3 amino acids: CSAEPRGKNTEAFF. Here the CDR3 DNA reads TGCAGTGCCGAACCCAGGGGGAAGAACACTGAAGCTTTCTTT.

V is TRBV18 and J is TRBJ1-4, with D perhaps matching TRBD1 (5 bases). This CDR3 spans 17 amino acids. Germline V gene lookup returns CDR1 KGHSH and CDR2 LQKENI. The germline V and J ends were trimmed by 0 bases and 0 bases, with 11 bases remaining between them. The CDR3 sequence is CASSPPRGDATNEKLFF. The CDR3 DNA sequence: TGTGCCAGCTCACCACCGAGGGGCGATGCAACTAATGAAAAACTGTTTTTT.

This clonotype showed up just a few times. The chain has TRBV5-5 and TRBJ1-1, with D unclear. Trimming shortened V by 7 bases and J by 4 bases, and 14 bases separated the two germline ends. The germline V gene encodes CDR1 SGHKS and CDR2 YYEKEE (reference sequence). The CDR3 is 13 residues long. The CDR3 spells CASAPPTGTEAFF. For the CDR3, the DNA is TGTGCCAGCGCTCCACCTACCGGCACTGAAGCTTTCTTT.

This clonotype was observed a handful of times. CDR3 coding DNA: TGTGCCAGCAGCACACGACCCGACGGACTAGCGGGAGATTTAGTCGAGACCCAGTACTTC. It codes for CASSTRPDGLAGDLVETQYF. This sequence joins TRBV4-2 and TRBJ2-5; 13 bases map to TRBD2. The CDR3 length is 20 residues. Trimming took 5 bases from V and 5 from J; bases not matched to a gene: 20. Germline V gene sequence: CDR1 LGHNA, CDR2 YNFKEQ.

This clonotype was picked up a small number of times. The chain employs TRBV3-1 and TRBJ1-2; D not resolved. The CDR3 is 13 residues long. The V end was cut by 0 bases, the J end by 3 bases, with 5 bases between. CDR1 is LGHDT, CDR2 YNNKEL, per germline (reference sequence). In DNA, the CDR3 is TGTGCCAGCAGCCAAGAGGCGGACTATGGCTACACCTTC. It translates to CASSQEADYGYTF.

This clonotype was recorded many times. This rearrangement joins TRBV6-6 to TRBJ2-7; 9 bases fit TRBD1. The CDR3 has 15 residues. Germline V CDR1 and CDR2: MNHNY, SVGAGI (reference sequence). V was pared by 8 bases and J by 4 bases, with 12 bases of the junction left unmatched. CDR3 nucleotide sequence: TGTGCCAGCCGCCGTAGACAGGGGGAAGAGTACGAGCAGTACTTC. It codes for CASRRRQGEEYEQYF.

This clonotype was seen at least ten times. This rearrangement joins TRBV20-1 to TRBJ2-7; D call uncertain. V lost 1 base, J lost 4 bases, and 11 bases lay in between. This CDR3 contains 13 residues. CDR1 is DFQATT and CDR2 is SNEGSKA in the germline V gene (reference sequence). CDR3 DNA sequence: TGCAGTGCTAGAGCTAGAGGTCGGTACGAGCAGTACTTC. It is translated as CSARARGRYEQYF.

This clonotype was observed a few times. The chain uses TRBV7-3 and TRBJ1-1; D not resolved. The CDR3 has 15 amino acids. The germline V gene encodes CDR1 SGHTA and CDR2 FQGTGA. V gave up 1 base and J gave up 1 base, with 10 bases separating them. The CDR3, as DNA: TGTGCCAGCAGCTTAAATCTTGTCCAGAACACTGAAGCTTTCTTT. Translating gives CASSLNLVQNTEAFF.

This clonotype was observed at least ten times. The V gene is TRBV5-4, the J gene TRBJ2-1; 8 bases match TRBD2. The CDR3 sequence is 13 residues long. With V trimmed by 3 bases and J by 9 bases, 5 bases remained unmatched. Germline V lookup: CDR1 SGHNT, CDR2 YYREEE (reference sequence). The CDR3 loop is CASSYRGGREQFF. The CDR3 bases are TGTGCCAGCAGCTACCGGGGGGGGCGTGAGCAGTTCTTC.

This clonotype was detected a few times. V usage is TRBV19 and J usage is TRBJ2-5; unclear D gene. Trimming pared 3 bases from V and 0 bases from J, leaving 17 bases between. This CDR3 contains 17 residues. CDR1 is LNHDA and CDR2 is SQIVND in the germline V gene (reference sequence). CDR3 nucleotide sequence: TGTGCCAGTAGTATCGCCCGGTGGGATACCCACCAAGAGACCCAGTACTTC. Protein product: CASSIARWDTHQETQYF.

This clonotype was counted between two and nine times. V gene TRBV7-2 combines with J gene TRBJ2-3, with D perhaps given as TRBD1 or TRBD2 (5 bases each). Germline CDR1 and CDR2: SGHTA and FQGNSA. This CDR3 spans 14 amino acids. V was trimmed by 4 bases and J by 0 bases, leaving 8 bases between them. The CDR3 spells CASSSGPSTDTQYF. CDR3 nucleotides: TGTGCCAGCAGCTCGGGACCGAGCACAGATACGCAGTATTTT.

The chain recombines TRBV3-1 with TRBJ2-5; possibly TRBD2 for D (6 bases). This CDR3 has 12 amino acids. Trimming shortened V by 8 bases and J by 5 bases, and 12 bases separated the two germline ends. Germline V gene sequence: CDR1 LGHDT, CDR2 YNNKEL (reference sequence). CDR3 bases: TGTGCCAGCGCCGGGGAGGCGGAGACCCAGTACTTC. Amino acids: CASAGEAETQYF.

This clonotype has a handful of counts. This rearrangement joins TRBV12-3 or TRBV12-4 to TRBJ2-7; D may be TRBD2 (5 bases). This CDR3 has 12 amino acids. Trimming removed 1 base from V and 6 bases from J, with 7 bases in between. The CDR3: CASSLDRGEQYF. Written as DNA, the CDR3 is TGTGCCAGCAGTTTAGATCGGGGCGAGCAGTACTTC.

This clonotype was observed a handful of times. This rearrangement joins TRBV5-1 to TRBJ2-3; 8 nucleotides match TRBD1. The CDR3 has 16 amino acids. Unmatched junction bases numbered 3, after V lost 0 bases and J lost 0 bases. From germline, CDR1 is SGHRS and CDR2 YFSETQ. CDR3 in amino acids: CASSLGDRLSTDTQYF. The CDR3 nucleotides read TGCGCCAGCAGCTTGGGGGACAGGCTCAGCACAGATACGCAGTATTTT.

Here the CDR3 DNA reads TGTGCCAGCAGCCCAGCGCGACAGGGGGAAGAGACCCAGTACTTC. Translated: CASSPARQGEETQYF. V usage is TRBV5-4 and J usage is TRBJ2-5; 9 bases are shared with TRBD1. Germline CDR1 SGHNT, CDR2 YYREEE (reference sequence). The CDR3 is 15 amino acids. V shed 4 bases and J 3 bases; nucleotides not matched to a gene: 7.

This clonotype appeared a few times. CDR3 nucleotides: TGTGCCAGCACCACAGCGGGAGGGACCTACGAGCAGTACTTC. It yields the protein CASTTAGGTYEQYF. V and J are TRBV11-2 and TRBJ2-7, with 10 bases that match TRBD2. V lost 7 bases to trimming and J lost 2 bases; unmatched junction nucleotides: 5. The CDR3 contains 14 residues. Germline CDR1 and CDR2: SGHAT and FQNNGV.

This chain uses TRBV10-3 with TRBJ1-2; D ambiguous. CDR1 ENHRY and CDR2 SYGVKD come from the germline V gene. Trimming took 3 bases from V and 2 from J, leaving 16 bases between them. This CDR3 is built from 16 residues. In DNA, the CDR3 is TGTGCCATCAGTGAAGGTATCGCTACCTTAAACTATGGCTACACCTTC. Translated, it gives CAISEGIATLNYGYTF.

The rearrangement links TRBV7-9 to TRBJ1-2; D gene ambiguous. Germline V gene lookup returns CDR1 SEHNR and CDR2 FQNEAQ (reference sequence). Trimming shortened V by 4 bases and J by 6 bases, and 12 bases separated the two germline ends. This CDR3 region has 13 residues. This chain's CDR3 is CASSSPNRDGYTF. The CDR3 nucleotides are TGTGCCAGCAGCTCCCCGAACAGAGATGGCTACACCTTC. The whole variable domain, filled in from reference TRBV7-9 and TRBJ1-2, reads DTGVSQNPRHKITKRGQNVTFRCDPISEHNRLYWYRQTLGQGPEFLTYFQNEAQLEKSRLLSDRFSAERPKGSFSTLEIQRTEQGDSAMYLCASSSPNRDGYTFGSGTRLTVV.

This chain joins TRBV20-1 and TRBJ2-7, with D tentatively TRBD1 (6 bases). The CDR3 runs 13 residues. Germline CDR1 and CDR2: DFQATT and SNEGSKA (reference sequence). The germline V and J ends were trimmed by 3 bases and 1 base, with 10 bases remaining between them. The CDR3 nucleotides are TGCAGTGCTAGGGACGGACAGTCCTACGAGCAGTACTTC. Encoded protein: CSARDGQSYEQYF.

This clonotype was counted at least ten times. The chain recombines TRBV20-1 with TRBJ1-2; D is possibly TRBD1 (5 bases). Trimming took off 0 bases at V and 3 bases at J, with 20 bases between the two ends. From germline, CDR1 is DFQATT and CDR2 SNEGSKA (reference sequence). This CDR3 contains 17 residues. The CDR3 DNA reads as TGCAGTGCTAGAGATATCCTTCCCTCAGGGAGAGACTATGGCTACACCTTC. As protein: CSARDILPSGRDYGYTF.

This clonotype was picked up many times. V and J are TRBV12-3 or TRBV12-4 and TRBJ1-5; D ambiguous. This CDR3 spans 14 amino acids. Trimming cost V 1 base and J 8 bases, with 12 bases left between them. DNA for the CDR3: TGTGCCAGCAGTTTAGTTGGCGTGGGAGAGCCCCAGCATTTT. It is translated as CASSLVGVGEPQHF.

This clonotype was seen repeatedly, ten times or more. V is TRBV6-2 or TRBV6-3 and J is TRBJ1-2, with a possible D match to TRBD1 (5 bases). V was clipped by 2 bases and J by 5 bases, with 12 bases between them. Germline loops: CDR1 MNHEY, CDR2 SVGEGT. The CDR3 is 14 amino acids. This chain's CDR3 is CASSYDSSVYGYTF. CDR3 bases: TGTGCCAGCAGTTACGACAGTTCCGTATATGGCTACACCTTC.

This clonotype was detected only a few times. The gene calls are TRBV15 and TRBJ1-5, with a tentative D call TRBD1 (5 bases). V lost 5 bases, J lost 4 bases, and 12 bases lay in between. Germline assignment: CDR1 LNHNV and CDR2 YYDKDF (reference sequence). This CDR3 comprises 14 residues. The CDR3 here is CATSVGTENQPQHF. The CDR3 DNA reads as TGTGCCACCAGCGTTGGGACTGAAAATCAGCCCCAGCATTTT.